This T cell receptor (beta chain) is drawn from a study of T cell changes during pregnancy in multiple sclerosis. Produced via immunoSEQ multiplex PCR; TCRdb's table is partial and in-frame only. In the table there are roughly 80,000 clones, approximately 89% of which are singletons. The germline V gene encodes CDR1 SGHVS and CDR2 FQNEAQ. The CDR3 is 13 residues long. Trimming took off 5 bases at V and 4 bases at J, with 11 bases between the two ends. This specimen was peripheral blood, taken before pregnancy. This TCR came from a female donor with multiple sclerosis, enrolled in a pregnancy study. This chain joins TRBV7-8 and TRBJ1-2; TRBD1 is a possible D gene (6 bases). Here the CDR3 DNA reads TGTGCCAGCAGCCTACAGGGTCCCTATGGCTACACCTTC. Its protein product is CASSLQGPYGYTF.